The entry below describes one T cell receptor beta chain. Its specificity is unknown. Germline assignment: CDR1 PRHDT and CDR2 FYEKMQ (reference sequence). Unmatched junction bases numbered 9, after V lost 5 bases and J lost 5 bases. This CDR3 is built from 15 residues. The record originates from a study of Ad26.COV2.S vaccination and SARS-CoV-2 variants. Study results and limitations: Marked by substantial breadth, spike-specific CD8+ and CD4+ T cell responses were reportedly seen after vaccination.

TCRdb keeps only in-frame clones here, not all; method: immunoSEQ multiplex PCR. The sample contains about 350,000 clones, 92% of which appear only once. The starting material was peripheral blood, obtained after recovery from COVID-19. This TCR derives from a human donor who had recovered from COVID-19. V usage is TRBV13 and J usage is TRBJ2-5; 9 bases align to TRBD1. The CDR3, as DNA: TGTGCCAGCAGCCCCTCAACAGGGGGCGGGGAGACCCAGTACTTC. Its protein is CASSPSTGGGETQYF.